A single sample gave rise to the 6 T cell receptor beta chains below, sequenced in a study of blood T cell repertoires in COVID-19. Data came from immunoSEQ multiplex PCR; TCRdb stores just in-frame clones and leaves some out. Altogether a few hundred thousand clones are present, about 87% being singletons, with the ten largest covering more than 8.5%. Sequenced: PBMCs or T cells enriched from blood (not recorded which). These receptor sequences come from a woman younger than 35 who had recovered from COVID-19.

The chain has TRBV5-1 and TRBJ1-5; D may be TRBD1 (5 bases). The ends were cut back, 4 bases at V and 8 bases at J, with 16 bases in the middle. The CDR3 length is 14 residues. Germline CDR1 reads SGHRS; CDR2 reads YFSETQ. The CDR3 is CASSAGPLTKPQHF. CDR3 nucleotide sequence: TGCGCCAGCAGCGCGGGACCCTTGACAAAGCCCCAGCATTTT.

This chain connects TRBV4-2 to TRBJ2-3; 11 positions agree with TRBD2. The V and J ends lost 0 bases and 4 bases, in that order; junction bases with no gene match: 6. Germline assignment: CDR1 LGHNA and CDR2 YNFKEQ. The CDR3 length is 17 residues. CDR3: CASSQDRGSGGADTQYF. CDR3 sequence (DNA): TGTGCCAGCAGCCAAGATCGTGGTAGCGGGGGGGCAGATACGCAGTATTTT.

The V and J genes are TRBV2 and TRBJ2-1, with 8 bases that match TRBD1. V was pared by 4 bases and J by 3 bases, with 5 bases of the junction left unmatched. This CDR3 spans 15 amino acids. Germline V lookup: CDR1 SNHLY, CDR2 FYNNEI. The CDR3 DNA reads as TGTGCCAGCAGTGTCCGACAGGGGCGCTACAATGAGCAGTTCTTC. Translation gives CASSVRQGRYNEQFF. Full variable domain (rest looked up from reference TRBV2 and TRBJ2-1): EPEVTQTPSHQVTQMGQEVILRCVPISNHLYFYWYRQILGQKVEFLVSFYNNEISEKSEIFDDQFSVERPDGSNFTLKIRSTKLEDSAMYFCASSVRQGRYNEQFFGPGTRLTVL.

The gene calls are TRBV4-3 and TRBJ1-6; D unclear. CDR1 is LGHNA and CDR2 is YSLEER in the germline V gene. Trimming pared 0 bases from V and 4 bases from J, leaving 10 bases between. The CDR3 runs 16 residues. CDR3 coding DNA: TGCGCCAGCAGCCAAGAGATTGAGTTTTATAATTCACCCCTCCACTTT. It translates to CASSQEIEFYNSPLHF.

This clone has a handful of counts. The chain couples TRBV5-4 to TRBJ1-1; perhaps TRBD1 as D (5 bases). Germline V lookup: CDR1 SGHNT, CDR2 YYREEE (reference sequence). The V and J ends lost 1 base and 11 bases respectively, with 12 bases between them. The CDR3 is made up of 12 amino acids. DNA of the CDR3: TGTGCCAGCAGCTTGAAGGGGATAGTCGCTTTCTTT. This codes for CASSLKGIVAFF.

This CDR3 is CASSSSGFSGNTIYF. DNA for the CDR3: TGTGCCAGCAGCAGCTCCGGGTTCTCTGGAAACACCATATATTTT. This sequence joins TRBV6-5 and TRBJ1-3; the D is unclear. The ends were cut back, 6 bases at V and 0 bases at J, with 12 bases in the middle. Germline assignment: CDR1 MNHEY and CDR2 SVGAGI. This CDR3 spans 15 amino acids.